This TCR beta chain was profiled in a study of T cell changes during pregnancy in multiple sclerosis. Data came from immunoSEQ multiplex PCR; TCRdb stores just in-frame clones and leaves some out. Of under 50,000 clones in the sample, almost 95% were seen once. This clone was picked up one time. V lost 4 bases and J lost 3, with 9 bases in between. This CDR3 comprises 14 residues. Germline V lookup: CDR1 SNHLY, CDR2 FYNNEI. The input for sequencing was CD8+ T cells from peripheral blood mononuclear cells, taken in the first trimester of pregnancy. This rearrangement joins TRBV2 to TRBJ2-2; maybe TRBD2 (6 bases). This receptor was obtained from a female donor with multiple sclerosis, enrolled in a pregnancy study. CDR3 in DNA: TGTGCCAGCAGTGCGGGACTTTACACCGGGGAGCTGTTTTTT. Its protein product is CASSAGLYTGELFF.